This T cell receptor beta chain was sequenced during a study of glioma-infiltrating T cells after dendritic cell vaccination listed by TCRdb under 2016. Context from the whole study: Of the approximately 15 glioblastoma patients in the cohort, all drawn from Phase I and II dendritic cell vaccination trials, 9 were newly diagnosed and 6 had recurrent disease. Between 2003 and 2012, patients were given autologous tumor lysate-pulsed dendritic cell vaccination. The vaccine was prepared from monocyte-derived dendritic cells that were cultured for roughly 7 days with IL-4 and GM-CSF and then pulsed overnight with autologous tumor lysate. Three intradermal dendritic cell vaccine injections were administered to patients at biweekly intervals in the arm below the axilla. In glioblastoma patients vaccinated with dendritic cells, deep sequencing of TCR beta CDR3 regions served to measure the amount of tumor-infiltrating lymphocytes and to compare repertoires between tumor and blood. Survival after dendritic cell vaccination was correlated with TCR sequencing metrics such as TIL content and the overlap between tumor and blood repertoires. Paper-wide results and their limitations: No direct relationship between TCR clonality and survival was found, suggesting a diverse polyclonal response may matter. After dendritic cell vaccination, a higher estimated pretreatment TIL content predicted longer time to progression and longer overall survival. The cohort was small and heterogeneous, and full blood and tumor sets were available for few patients, with initial-recurrent tumor pairs available for even fewer patients. The three-group TCR overlap response model was characterized as speculative, and prospective validation of the model was stated to be required.

Points on this clone: Which antigen it targets is not known. No clone much larger than this one lies a single base away; base qualities are absent.

V and J are truncated by 4 bases and 7 bases respectively, leaving an intervening sequence of 11 bases. The germline V gene (reference sequence) provides CDR1 LNHDA and CDR2 SQIVND. The CDR3 contains 14 residues, cysteine and phenylalanine counted. The retained sequence is limited to the CDR3, 42 bases, with the frame set at the first base. Patients were selected on the basis of adequate residual fresh-frozen tumor tissue and more than two years of available survival data. None of the glioblastoma patients carried an isocitrate dehydrogenase mutation, although molecular status otherwise varied. PBMC were collected before vaccination, two weeks after the third vaccination, and at tumor progression when it occurred. Genomic DNA was extracted with the Qiagen DNeasy Blood extraction Kit. TCRB CDR3 regions were amplified from roughly 1.8 ug genomic DNA, or all available DNA if less, using the immunoSEQ assay. For multiplex PCR, 60 forward primers for TCR V beta segments and 13 reverse primers for J beta segments were used. To estimate the number of reads per starting template, synthetic control templates were added to each sample at limiting dilution. The Illumina HiSeq System generated 87 bp sequencing reads. The published analysis was carried out like this. PCR and sequencing errors were removed by merging closely related sequences with a nearest neighbor algorithm. TCR overlap was measured as the percentage of unique tumor TCR beta sequences that were also present in the peripheral blood of the same patient. TCRdb took this table from immuneACCESS and kept in-frame rearrangements with V and J called. Such tables lack part of the clones; where checked against another copy, unresolved V genes explain under half of the gap, and the rest is unexplained. V, J and clone size reflect that table, while D and trimming were determined from the DNA. This sample gives approximately 100,000 clones in total; more than 80% of them show up just once. The leading ten clones occupy approximately 12% of the sample.

The source material was blood, sampled before dendritic cell vaccination. The source of this sequence is a human donor with glioblastoma. Rearrangement joined TRBV19 to TRBJ1-6; TRBD1 is possibly the D segment (6 matching bases). DNA sequence: TGTGCCAGTAGTAGTCAGGGGCGGAATTCACCCCTCCACTTT. This gives the protein CASSSQGRNSPLHF.